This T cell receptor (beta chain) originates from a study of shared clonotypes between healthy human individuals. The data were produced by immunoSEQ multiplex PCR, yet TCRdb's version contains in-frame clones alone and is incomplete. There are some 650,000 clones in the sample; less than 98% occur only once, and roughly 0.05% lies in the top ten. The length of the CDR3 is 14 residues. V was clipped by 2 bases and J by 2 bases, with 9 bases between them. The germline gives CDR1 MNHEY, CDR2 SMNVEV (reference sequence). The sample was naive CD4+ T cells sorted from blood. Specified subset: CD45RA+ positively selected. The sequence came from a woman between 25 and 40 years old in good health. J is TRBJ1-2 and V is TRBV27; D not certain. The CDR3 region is CASSLRAANYGYTF. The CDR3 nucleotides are TGTGCCAGCAGTTTAAGGGCAGCGAACTATGGCTACACCTTC.